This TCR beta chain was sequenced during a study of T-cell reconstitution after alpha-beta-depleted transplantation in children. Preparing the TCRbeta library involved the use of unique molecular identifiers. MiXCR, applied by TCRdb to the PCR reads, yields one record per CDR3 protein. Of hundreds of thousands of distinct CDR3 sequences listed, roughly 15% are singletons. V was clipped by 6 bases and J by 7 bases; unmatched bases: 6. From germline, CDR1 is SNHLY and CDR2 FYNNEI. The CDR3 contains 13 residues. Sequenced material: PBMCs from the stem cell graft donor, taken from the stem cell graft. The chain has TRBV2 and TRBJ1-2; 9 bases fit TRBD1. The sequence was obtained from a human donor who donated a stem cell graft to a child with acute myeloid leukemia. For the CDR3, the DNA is TGTGCCAGCAGGACAGGGGGGCCCAGTGGCTACACCTTC. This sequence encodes CASRTGGPSGYTF. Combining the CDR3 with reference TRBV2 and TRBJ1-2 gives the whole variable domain EPEVTQTPSHQVTQMGQEVILRCVPISNHLYFYWYRQILGQKVEFLVSFYNNEISEKSEIFDDQFSVERPDGSNFTLKIRSTKLEDSAMYFCASRTGGPSGYTFGSGTRLTVV.